The rows below give T cell receptor beta chains drawn from one sample of a study of shared clonotypes between healthy human individuals. Here immunoSEQ multiplex PCR was the method, and the copy in TCRdb shows in-frame clones only, minus some. The repertoire includes approximately 320,000 clones, 74% of them detected once, and about a tenth sits in the top ten. Specimen: memory CD4+ T cells sorted from blood. The receptors come from a man aged 25 to 45 in good health. Each CDR3 is given with its conserved first and last residue. D genes are given only for firm matches. Rows give clone size only sometimes, using once, few, many, or a class for an expanded clone.

V,J,D,size,DNA,CDR3
TRBV19,TRBJ1-1,.,.,TGTGCCAGTAGTATAGTGGCCGGGGAAGCTTTCTTT,CASSIVAGEAFF
TRBV11-2,TRBJ1-2,TRBD1,.,TGTGCCAGCAGCTTAGATTCCGGGACAGGGGTTGGCTACACCTTC,CASSLDSGTGVGYTF
TRBV19,TRBJ2-3,.,.,TGTGCCAGTTCGCAGGGGTTCACAGATACGCAGTATTTT,CASSQGFTDTQYF
TRBV21-1,TRBJ2-7,.,.,TGTGCCCGCGGACAGGAAGGGTACGAGCAGTACTTC,CARGQEGYEQYF
TRBV9,TRBJ2-1,TRBD2,.,TGTGCCAGCAGCGCCGGGACTAGCTACAATGAGCAGTTCTTC,CASSAGTSYNEQFF
TRBV6-5,TRBJ2-2,.,.,TGTGCCAGCAGTTACTCGCGGGAAACCGGGGAGCTGTTTTTT,CASSYSRETGELFF
TRBV5-4,TRBJ1-2,.,.,TGTGCCAGCAGCTTGGACCCTAACTATGGCTACACCTTC,CASSLDPNYGYTF
TRBV29-1,TRBJ2-1,TRBD2,.,TGCAGCGTTGGACAGCCGGGACTAGGTCCCAATGAGCAGTTCTTC,CSVGQPGLGPNEQFF
TRBV7-2,TRBJ2-7,.,.,TGTGCCAGCAGCCCAGCCGGGACCGGCCCTAGCGAGCAGTACTTC,CASSPAGTGPSEQYF
TRBV5-1,TRBJ2-3,TRBD1,.,TGCGCCAGCAGCCGGCCCGGGACAGGGGTTTTTGATACGCAGTATTTT,CASSRPGTGVFDTQYF
TRBV7-9,TRBJ2-7,.,.,TGTGCCAGCAGCTTTCTTAGGTTGGGCCACGAGCAGTACTTC,CASSFLRLGHEQYF
TRBV9,TRBJ2-1,TRBD1,.,TGTGCCAGCAGCGTAGGGAACAGGGGTGATAATGAGCAGTTCTTC,CASSVGNRGDNEQFF
TRBV29-1,TRBJ2-3,TRBD1,.,TGCAGCGTTGGTGGGACAGGGAACAATCCAGATACGCAGTATTTT,CSVGGTGNNPDTQYF
TRBV6-1,TRBJ2-7,TRBD2,.,TGTGCCAGCAGTGAAGAGTACCCGGGAGGGTCCTACGAGCAGTACTTC,CASSEEYPGGSYEQYF
TRBV7-3,TRBJ2-5,TRBD2,.,TGTGCCAGCAGCTTGGCGGGAGCGGAGACCCAGTACTTC,CASSLAGAETQYF
TRBV5-4,TRBJ1-4,.,.,TGTGCCAGCAGCTTGGACAGGACGGATGAAAAACTGTTTTTT,CASSLDRTDEKLFF
TRBV7-2,TRBJ2-7,.,.,TGTGCCAGCAGCTTTGCCCGAGACAGCCGCGAGCAGTACTTC,CASSFARDSREQYF
TRBV6-5,TRBJ1-1,.,.,TGTGCCAGCAGTTACTCGGAGAACACTGAAGCTTTCTTT,CASSYSENTEAFF
TRBV28,TRBJ1-2,.,.,TGTGCCAGCATCACCCTCGATACCCGATATGGCTACACCTTC,CASITLDTRYGYTF
TRBV28,TRBJ2-7,TRBD1,.,TGTGCCAGCACTTCGGGACAGTTCTACGAGCAGTACTTC,CASTSGQFYEQYF
TRBV7-6,TRBJ2-3,.,.,TGTGCCAGCAGCACGTTTTCTGCCCGGACGAATACGCAGTATTTT,CASSTFSARTNTQYF
TRBV4-1,TRBJ1-1,.,.,TGCGCCAGCAGCCAAGCAATGGACAGACTGAACACTGAAGCTTTCTTT,CASSQAMDRLNTEAFF
TRBV19,TRBJ2-4,TRBD2,.,TGTGCCAGTAGTATCCCTTATTCCGGGACTAGATCGGTAGCCAAAAACATTCAGTACTTC,CASSIPYSGTRSVAKNIQYF
TRBV2,TRBJ2-3,TRBD2,.,TGTGCCAGCAGGCTCCCGTTGGCGGGAGTAGGCACAGATACGCAGTATTTT,CASRLPLAGVGTDTQYF
TRBV7-7,TRBJ2-2,.,.,TGTGCTAGCAGCTCGGGATGGACTATAAACACCGGGGAGCTGTTTTTT,CASSSGWTINTGELFF
TRBV2,TRBJ1-1,.,few,TGTGCCAGCAGTGAACAAGTTAGGACTGAAGCTTTCTTT,CASSEQVRTEAFF
TRBV5-3,TRBJ2-1,TRBD2,.,TGTGCCAGAAGCTTGGGGTCTAGCGGGCACAATGAGCAGTTCTTC,CARSLGSSGHNEQFF
TRBV7-7,TRBJ2-2,.,.,TGTGCCAGCAGCCCCCAGGGCGTTGAGGCCGGGGAGCTGTTTTTT,CASSPQGVEAGELFF
TRBV10-3,TRBJ1-2,TRBD1,.,TGTGCCATCAGCCAGACAGGGGGTGACTATGGCTACACCTTC,CAISQTGGDYGYTF
TRBV6-1,TRBJ2-7,TRBD2,once,TGTGCCAGCAGACTAGCGGGAGTCGGAGAGCAGTACTTC,CASRLAGVGEQYF
TRBV2,TRBJ1-3,.,.,TGTGCCAGCGGAGGACGAACCATCTCTGGAAACACCATATATTTT,CASGGRTISGNTIYF
TRBV7-2,TRBJ2-1,TRBD2,.,TGTGCCAGCAGCTCCCCAGAGATGGCTAGCGGGAGACCATACAATGAGCAGTTCTTC,CASSSPEMASGRPYNEQFF
TRBV27,TRBJ1-2,.,.,TGTGCCAGCAGTTGGCAGGGTGGCTATGGCTACACCTTC,CASSWQGGYGYTF
TRBV2,TRBJ1-5,.,many,TGTGCCAGCAGTGGGACATCTAGCAATCAGCCCCAGCATTTT,CASSGTSSNQPQHF
TRBV27,TRBJ2-5,TRBD1,.,TGTGCCAGCGGAAGATCCGGGACAGACTATTACCAAGAGACCCAGTACTTC,CASGRSGTDYYQETQYF
TRBV30,TRBJ2-1,TRBD2,once,TGTGCCTGGGCCATGGGGTTTAGCGGGAGTTACAATGAGCAGTTCTTC,CAWAMGFSGSYNEQFF
TRBV6-1,TRBJ2-2,.,.,TGTGCCAGCAGGGCCGGGGCCGGGGAGCTGTTTTTT,CASRAGAGELFF
TRBV2,TRBJ1-4,TRBD1,.,TGTGCCAGCAGGGACGGGACAGGGAATGAAAAACTGTTTTTT,CASRDGTGNEKLFF
TRBV5-1,TRBJ2-3,TRBD2,.,TGCGCCAGCAGCCCCGGACTAGCGAATACAAGAAGCACAGATACGCAGTATTTT,CASSPGLANTRSTDTQYF
TRBV15,TRBJ2-7,TRBD2,.,TGTGCCACCAGCGAAGGGCTAGCGGGATCGACCTACGAGCAGTACTTC,CATSEGLAGSTYEQYF
TRBV27,TRBJ2-1,TRBD1,.,TGTGCCAGCAGCCGCCGGGACAGCGGAAATGAGCAGTTCTTC,CASSRRDSGNEQFF
TRBV28,TRBJ2-7,TRBD1,.,TGTGCCACCAGTTTTCCGGGACAGGGTTCTGACGAGCAGTACTTC,CATSFPGQGSDEQYF
TRBV6-1,TRBJ2-7,.,.,TGTGCCAGCAGCCCTTTTTACGAGCAGTACTTC,CASSPFYEQYF
TRBV4-3,TRBJ1-2,TRBD1,.,TGCGCCAGCAGCCAAAAACCCGGGACAGGGGATGGCTACACCTTC,CASSQKPGTGDGYTF
TRBV5-1,TRBJ2-7,TRBD1,.,TGCGCCAGCAGCTTGGAACCCGACAGGGCAGGGGAGCAGTACTTC,CASSLEPDRAGEQYF
TRBV18,TRBJ2-3,.,.,TGTGCCAGCTCACCACCCAACACGGATACGCAGTATTTT,CASSPPNTDTQYF